This T cell receptor beta chain emerged from a study of regulatory T cells in long-lasting Graves disease. Study overall: Persistent Graves' disease required over 5 years of antithyroid drugs and positive TSH receptor antibodies. Whole-study findings and limits: Persistent disease favored TRBV28, TRBJ1-2 and TRBJ2-5.

Through Arm-PCR of CDR3 regions and iRepertoire HTBI primers, TCR beta libraries were built. In the original workflow: Across the samples, identification revealed roughly 56 TRBV and 12 to 15 TRBJ segments. TCRdb used MiXCR to reprocess the multiplex PCR reads, holding one entry per CDR3 protein. TCRdb, not the authors, supplied the V and J calls. The sample contains almost 350,000 distinct CDR3 sequences, about 20% of which appear only once. CDR3 length: 14 residues. The V segment lost 5 bases and the J segment 12 bases; nucleotides outside the gene matches: 15. The germline CDR1 and CDR2 sequences are MNHEY and SMNVEV (reference sequence). The sample's time point: persistent/refractory GD, antithyroid drugs over 5 years with positive TRAb. After RNA was extracted from PBMCs, the TCR library was made from it. Graves' disease diagnosis was established per American Thyroid Association guidelines. Regarding this clonotype: No antigen is known for it.

The TCR sequence derives from a female donor with Graves disease. The chain joins TRBV27 to TRBJ1-1, with TRBD1 matching 7 bases. This sample comprised peripheral blood mononuclear cells (PBMCs), obtained when the disease was refractory, from a patient treated with antithyroid drugs. CDR3 protein: CASSPTTTGKGPFF. The CDR3 DNA sequence: TGTGCCAGCAGTCCAACCACGACAGGGAAGGGACCTTTCTTT.